Below, one T cell receptor beta chain is given with its context. The sample comes from a study of control samples from healthy donors and cancer patients. Germline CDR1 is ENHRY and CDR2 is SYGVKD. The CDR3 covers 13 residues. V shed 10 bases, J shed 4 bases, and the junction held 7 bases outside the gene matches. The repertoire was sequenced with immunoSEQ multiplex PCR; TCRdb's copy has only in-frame clones and lacks some. Among 160,000 or so clones listed, over 90% were seen once. This clonotype originated in a man aged 45-65 years in good health. The sample consisted of blood. The V and J genes are TRBV10-3 and TRBJ2-7, with 10 positions matching TRBD2. The CDR3 region is CATRTSGTYEQYF. In DNA form, the CDR3 reads TGTGCCACCAGGACTAGCGGCACATACGAGCAGTACTTC.